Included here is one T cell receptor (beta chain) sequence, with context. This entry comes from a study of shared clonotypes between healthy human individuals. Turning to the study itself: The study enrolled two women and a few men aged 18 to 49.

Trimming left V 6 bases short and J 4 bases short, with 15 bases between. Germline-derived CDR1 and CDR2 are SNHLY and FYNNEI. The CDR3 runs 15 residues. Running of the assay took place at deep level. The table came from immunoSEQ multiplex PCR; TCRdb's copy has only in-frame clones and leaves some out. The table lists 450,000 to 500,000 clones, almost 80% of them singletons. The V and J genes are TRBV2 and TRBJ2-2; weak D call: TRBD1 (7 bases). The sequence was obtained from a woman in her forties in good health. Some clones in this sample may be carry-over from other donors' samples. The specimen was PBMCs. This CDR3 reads CASSAEGAVTGELFF. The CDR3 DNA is TGTGCCAGCAGCGCGGAGGGGGCGGTCACCGGGGAGCTGTTTTTT.